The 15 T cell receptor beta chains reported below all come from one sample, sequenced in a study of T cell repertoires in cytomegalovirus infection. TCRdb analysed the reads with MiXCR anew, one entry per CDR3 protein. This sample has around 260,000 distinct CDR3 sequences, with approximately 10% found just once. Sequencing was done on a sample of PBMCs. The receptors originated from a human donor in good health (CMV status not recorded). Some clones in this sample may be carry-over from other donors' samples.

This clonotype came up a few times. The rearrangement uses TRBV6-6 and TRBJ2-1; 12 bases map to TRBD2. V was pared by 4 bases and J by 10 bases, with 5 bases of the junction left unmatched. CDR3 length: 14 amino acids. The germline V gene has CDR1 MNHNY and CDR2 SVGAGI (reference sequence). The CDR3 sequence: CASSSTSGGGEQFF. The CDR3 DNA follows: TGTGCCAGCAGTTCGACTAGCGGGGGCGGGGAGCAGTTCTTC.

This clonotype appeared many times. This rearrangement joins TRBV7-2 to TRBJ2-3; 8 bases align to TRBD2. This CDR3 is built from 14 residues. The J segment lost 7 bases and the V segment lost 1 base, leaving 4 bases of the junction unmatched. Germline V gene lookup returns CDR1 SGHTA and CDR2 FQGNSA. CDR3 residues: CASSLGLAGYTQYF. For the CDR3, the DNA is TGTGCCAGCAGCTTAGGGCTAGCGGGTTATACGCAGTATTTT.

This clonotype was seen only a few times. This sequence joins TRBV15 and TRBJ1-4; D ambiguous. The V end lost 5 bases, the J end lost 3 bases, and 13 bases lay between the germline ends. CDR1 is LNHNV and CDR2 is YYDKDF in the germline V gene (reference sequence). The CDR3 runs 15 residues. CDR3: CATSARGGSNEKLFF. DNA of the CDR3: TGTGCCACCAGCGCGCGCGGTGGGTCTAATGAAAAACTGTTTTTT.

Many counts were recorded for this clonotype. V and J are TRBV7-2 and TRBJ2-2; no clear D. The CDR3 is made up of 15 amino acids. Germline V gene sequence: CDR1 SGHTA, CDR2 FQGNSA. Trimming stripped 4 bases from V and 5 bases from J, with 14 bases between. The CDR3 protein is CASSSIGRWTGELFF. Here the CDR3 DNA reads TGTGCCAGCAGCTCGATTGGACGGTGGACCGGGGAGCTGTTTTTT.

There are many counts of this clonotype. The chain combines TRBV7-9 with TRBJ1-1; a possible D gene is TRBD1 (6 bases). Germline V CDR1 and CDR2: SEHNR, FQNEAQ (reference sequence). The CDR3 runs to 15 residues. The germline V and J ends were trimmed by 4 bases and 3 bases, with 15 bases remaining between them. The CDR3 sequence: CASSSHESGDTEAFF. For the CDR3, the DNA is TGTGCCAGCAGCTCCCACGAGTCAGGGGACACTGAAGCTTTCTTT.

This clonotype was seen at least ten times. As DNA, the CDR3 is TGCGCCAGCAGCATAGGACTAGCGGCATACGATGTGCAGTACTTC. Translating gives CASSIGLAAYDVQYF. The chain has TRBV5-1 and TRBJ2-7, with 10 bases aligning to TRBD2. This CDR3 has 15 residues. Losses at the gene ends were 4 bases for V and 9 bases for J; bases not matched to a gene: 13. Germline CDR1 and CDR2: SGHRS and YFSETQ.

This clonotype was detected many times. The CDR3, as DNA: TGTGCCAGCAGCTTGGCCATGGGACAGGCCGCAGATACGCAGTATTTT. Translating it yields CASSLAMGQAADTQYF. The chain is built from TRBV5-4 and TRBJ2-3; 8 positions agree with TRBD1. Germline V lookup: CDR1 SGHNT, CDR2 YYREEE (reference sequence). The ends lost 0 bases at V and 4 bases at J; junction bases unmatched: 7. This CDR3 has 16 amino acids.

The CDR3 DNA reads as TGTGCCAGCAGCTTAGGGACAGGGCTCGGGAATTCACCCCTCCACTTT. Encoded protein: CASSLGTGLGNSPLHF. V and J are TRBV7-2 and TRBJ1-6, with 8 bases fitting TRBD1. V was clipped by 1 base and J by 7 bases; unmatched bases: 6. Germline CDR1 SGHTA, CDR2 FQGNSA. This CDR3 spans 16 amino acids.

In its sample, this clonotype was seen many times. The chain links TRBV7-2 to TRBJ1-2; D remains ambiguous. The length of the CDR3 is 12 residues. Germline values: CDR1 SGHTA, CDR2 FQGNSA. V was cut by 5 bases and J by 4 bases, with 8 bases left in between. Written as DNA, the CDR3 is TGTGCCAGCAGCCCCTCCAGCTATGGCTACACCTTC. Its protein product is CASSPSSYGYTF.

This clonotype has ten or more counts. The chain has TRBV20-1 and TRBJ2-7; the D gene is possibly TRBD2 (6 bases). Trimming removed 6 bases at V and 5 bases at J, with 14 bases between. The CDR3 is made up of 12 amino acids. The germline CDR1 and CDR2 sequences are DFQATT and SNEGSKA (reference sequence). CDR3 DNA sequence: TGCAGTGCCATGGTGGAGGGCCACGAGCAGTACTTC. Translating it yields CSAMVEGHEQYF.

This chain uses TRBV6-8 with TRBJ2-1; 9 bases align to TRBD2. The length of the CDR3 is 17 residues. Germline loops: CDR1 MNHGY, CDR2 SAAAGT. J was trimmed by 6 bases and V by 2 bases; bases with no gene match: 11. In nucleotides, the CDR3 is TGTGCCAGCAGTTACCGCTCAGGGCTAGCGGGGCGCAATGAGCAGTTCTTC. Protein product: CASSYRSGLAGRNEQFF.

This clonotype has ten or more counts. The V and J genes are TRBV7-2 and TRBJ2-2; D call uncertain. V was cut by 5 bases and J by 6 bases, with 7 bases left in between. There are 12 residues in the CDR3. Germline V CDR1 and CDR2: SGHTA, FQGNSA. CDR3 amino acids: CASSPPPGELFF. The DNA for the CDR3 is TGTGCCAGCAGCCCCCCGCCCGGGGAGCTGTTTTTT.

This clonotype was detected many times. CDR3 coding DNA: TGTGCCACCAGGGGAAGGGACGGAAGTAATAATTCACCCCTCCACTTT. Its translation: CATRGRDGSNNSPLHF. The V and J genes are TRBV7-9 and TRBJ1-6; D is perhaps TRBD1 (6 bases). V lost 10 bases and J 5 bases, leaving 21 bases between the germline ends. The CDR3 is 16 residues long. In germline, CDR1 is SEHNR, CDR2 FQNEAQ (reference sequence).

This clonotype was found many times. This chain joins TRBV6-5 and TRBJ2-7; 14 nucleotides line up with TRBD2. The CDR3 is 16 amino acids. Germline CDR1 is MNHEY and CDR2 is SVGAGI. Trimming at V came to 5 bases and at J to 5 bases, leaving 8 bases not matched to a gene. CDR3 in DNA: TGTGCCAGCAGTCGCGGGACTAGCGGGAGTTGGAACGAGCAGTACTTC. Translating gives CASSRGTSGSWNEQYF.

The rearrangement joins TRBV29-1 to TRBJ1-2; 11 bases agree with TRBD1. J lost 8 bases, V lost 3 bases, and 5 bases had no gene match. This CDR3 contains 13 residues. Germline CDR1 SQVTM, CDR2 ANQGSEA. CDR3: CSVEGQGVGGYTF. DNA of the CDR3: TGCAGCGTTGAGGGACAGGGGGTCGGCGGCTACACCTTC.